These T cell receptor beta chains were read from a single sample in a study of cytomegalovirus exposure and HLA in healthy donors. Using immunoSEQ multiplex PCR, the repertoire was profiled, and TCRdb retains in-frame clones only, with some absent. The table has more than 80,000 clones, roughly nine tenths seen once. Input material: PBMCs. These receptors were taken from a man aged 30 to 39 in good health and CMV-seropositive. CDR3s include the opening cysteine and the closing phenylalanine or tryptophan. A D gene is named only where the DNA matches it firmly. For some rows the clone size is stated as once, few or many, or as a class when expanded; others skip it.

>TRBV11-2|-|TRBJ2-1|14|TRBD2
TGTGCCTCTAAAAATTCCGGGACTATCTATGAGCAGTTCTTC
CASKNSGTIYEQFF
>TRBV19|few|TRBJ2-7|14|-
TGTGCCAGTAGTATCAGGGGTCTAGGCTACGAGCAGTACTTC
CASSIRGLGYEQYF
>TRBV10-1|-|TRBJ2-2|17|TRBD2
TGCGCCAGCAGTGGGGGACTAGCGGGAGGGAACACCGGGGAGCTGTTTTTT
CASSGGLAGGNTGELFF
>TRBV13|-|TRBJ2-7|14|-
TGTGCCAGCAGCTTAGGAGCTTCCCCTTACGAGCAGTACTTC
CASSLGASPYEQYF
>TRBV6-6|-|TRBJ1-1|16|-
TGTGCCAGCACCCCGCAGCAGGGCTTTTTAAACACTGAAGCTTTCTTT
CASTPQQGFLNTEAFF
>TRBV5-1|-|TRBJ1-5|15|-
TGCGCCAGCAGCCCGGGATCCGATAGCAATCAGCCCCAGCATTTT
CASSPGSDSNQPQHF
>TRBV11-2|-|TRBJ1-4|16|-
TGTGCCAGCAGCTTGGTCCGGCGGGCAACTAATGAAAAACTGTTTTTT
CASSLVRRATNEKLFF
>TRBV5-1|-|TRBJ2-7|13|TRBD1
TGCGCCAGCAGCCAGACAGGGGTTTACGAGCAGTACTTC
CASSQTGVYEQYF
>TRBV18|-|TRBJ1-4|14|TRBD1
TGTGCCAGTTCGGGACAGGACTCCGTTGAAAAACTGTTTTTT
CASSGQDSVEKLFF
>TRBV19|-|TRBJ2-1|12|-
TGTGCCAGTAGTATCTACAGTAATGAGCAGTTCTTC
CASSIYSNEQFF